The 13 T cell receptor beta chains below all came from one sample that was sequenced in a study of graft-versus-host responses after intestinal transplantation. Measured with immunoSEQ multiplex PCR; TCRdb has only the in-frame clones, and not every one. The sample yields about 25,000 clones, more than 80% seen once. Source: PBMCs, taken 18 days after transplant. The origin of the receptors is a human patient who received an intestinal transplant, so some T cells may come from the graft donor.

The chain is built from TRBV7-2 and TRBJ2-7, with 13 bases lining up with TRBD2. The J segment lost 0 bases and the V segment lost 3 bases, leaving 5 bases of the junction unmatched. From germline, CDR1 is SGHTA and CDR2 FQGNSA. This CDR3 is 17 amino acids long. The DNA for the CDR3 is TGTGCCAGCAGCTTGAGGACTAGCGGGGGCCGCTCCTACGAGCAGTACTTC. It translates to CASSLRTSGGRSYEQYF.

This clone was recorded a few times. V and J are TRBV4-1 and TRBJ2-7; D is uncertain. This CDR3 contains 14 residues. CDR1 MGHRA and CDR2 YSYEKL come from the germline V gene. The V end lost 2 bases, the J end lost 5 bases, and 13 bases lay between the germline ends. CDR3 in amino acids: CASSQPGHADEQYF. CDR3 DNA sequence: TGCGCCAGCAGCCAACCAGGCCATGCTGACGAGCAGTACTTC.

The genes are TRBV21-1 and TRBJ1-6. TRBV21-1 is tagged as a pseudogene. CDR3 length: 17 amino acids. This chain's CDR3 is CASSKRPREGDYSPLHF. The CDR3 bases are TGTGCCAGCAGCAAGAGGCCCCGGGAGGGAGACTATTCACCCCTCCACTTT.

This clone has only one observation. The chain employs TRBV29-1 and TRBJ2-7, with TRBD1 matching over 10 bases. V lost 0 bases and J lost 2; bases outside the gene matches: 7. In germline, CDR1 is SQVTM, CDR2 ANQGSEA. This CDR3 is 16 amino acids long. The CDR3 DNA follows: TGCAGCGTTGAAGAGGCAGGGACAGGGGATCCCTACGAGCAGTACTTC. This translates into CSVEEAGTGDPYEQYF.

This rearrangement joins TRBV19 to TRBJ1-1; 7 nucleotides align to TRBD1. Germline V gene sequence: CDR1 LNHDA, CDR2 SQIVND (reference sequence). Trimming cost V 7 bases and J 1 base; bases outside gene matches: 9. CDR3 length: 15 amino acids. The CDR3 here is CASIRQGGENTEAFF. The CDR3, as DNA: TGTGCCAGTATTCGACAGGGAGGGGAGAACACTGAAGCTTTCTTT.

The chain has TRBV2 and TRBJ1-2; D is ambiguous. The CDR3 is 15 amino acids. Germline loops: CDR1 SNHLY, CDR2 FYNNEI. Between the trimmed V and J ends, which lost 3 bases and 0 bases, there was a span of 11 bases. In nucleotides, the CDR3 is TGTGCCAGCAGTGATTACGGGAACGCTAACTATGGCTACACCTTC. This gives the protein CASSDYGNANYGYTF.

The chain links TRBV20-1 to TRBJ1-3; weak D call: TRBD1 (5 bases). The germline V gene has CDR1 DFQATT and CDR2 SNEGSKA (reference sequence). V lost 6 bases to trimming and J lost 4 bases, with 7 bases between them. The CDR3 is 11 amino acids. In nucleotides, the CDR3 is TGCAGTGCGGGGGAGGGAAACACCATATATTTT. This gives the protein CSAGEGNTIYF.

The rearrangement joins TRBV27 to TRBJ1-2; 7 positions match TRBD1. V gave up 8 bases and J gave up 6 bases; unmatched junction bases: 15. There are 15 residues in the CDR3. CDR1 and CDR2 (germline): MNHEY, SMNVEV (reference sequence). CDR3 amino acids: CASGRLMDRSNGYTF. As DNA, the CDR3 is TGTGCCAGCGGAAGATTGATGGACAGGTCGAATGGCTACACCTTC.

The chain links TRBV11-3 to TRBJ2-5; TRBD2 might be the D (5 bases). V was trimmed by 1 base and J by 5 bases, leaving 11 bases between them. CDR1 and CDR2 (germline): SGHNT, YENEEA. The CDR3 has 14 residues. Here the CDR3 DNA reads TGTGCCAGCAGCTTAGCCGGGGAACTGGAGACCCAGTACTTC. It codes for CASSLAGELETQYF.

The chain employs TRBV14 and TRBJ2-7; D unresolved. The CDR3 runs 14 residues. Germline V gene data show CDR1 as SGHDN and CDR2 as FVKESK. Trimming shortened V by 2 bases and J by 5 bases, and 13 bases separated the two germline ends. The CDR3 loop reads CASSQRIPQDEQYF. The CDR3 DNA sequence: TGTGCCAGCAGCCAACGCATTCCCCAGGACGAGCAGTACTTC.

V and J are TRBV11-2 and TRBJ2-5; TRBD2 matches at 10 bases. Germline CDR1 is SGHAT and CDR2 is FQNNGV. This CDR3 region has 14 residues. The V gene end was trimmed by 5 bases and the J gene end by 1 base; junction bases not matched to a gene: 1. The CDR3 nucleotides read TGTGCCAGCAGCGTAGCGGGGGGCCAAGAGACCCAGTACTTC. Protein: CASSVAGGQETQYF.

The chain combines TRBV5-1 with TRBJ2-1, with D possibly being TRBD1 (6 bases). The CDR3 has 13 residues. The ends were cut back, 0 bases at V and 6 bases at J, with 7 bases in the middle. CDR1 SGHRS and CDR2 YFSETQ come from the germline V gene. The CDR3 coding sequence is TGCGCCAGCAGCTTGGACAGGGTCAATGAGCAGTTCTTC. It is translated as CASSLDRVNEQFF.

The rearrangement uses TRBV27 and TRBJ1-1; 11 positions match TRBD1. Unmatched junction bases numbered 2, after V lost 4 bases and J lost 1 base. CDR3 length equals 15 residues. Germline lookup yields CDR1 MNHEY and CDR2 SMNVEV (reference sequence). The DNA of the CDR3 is TGTGCCAGCAGTTCGGGACAGGGGGGGAACACTGAAGCTTTCTTT. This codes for CASSSGQGGNTEAFF.